This TCR beta chain was sequenced for a study of PD-L1 blockade in urothelial cancer. Whole-study context: Bladder-origin urothelial cancer in males described about 85% of the 29 patients. Once treatment had started, blood was analyzed at 3 weeks (second dose) and again at 6 weeks.

Germline V gene lookup returns CDR1 SQVTM and CDR2 ANQGSEA. This CDR3 contains 15 residues. V dropped 4 bases and J dropped 0; count of bases not matched to a gene: 4. Clones were sequenced by immunoSEQ multiplex PCR, and TCRdb holds only the in-frame ones, with some missing. The sample includes over 65,000 clones, about nine tenths of them seen just once. Time point in this sample: pretreatment peripheral blood. Pretreatment and on-treatment samples were taken, numbering 1 to 8 per patient. The TCR originated in a man between 65 and 79 years old with urothelial cancer. This rearrangement joins TRBV29-1 to TRBJ2-3, with 10 bases aligning to TRBD2. The sample consisted of PBMCs, taken around atezolizumab (anti-PD-L1) treatment. CDR3 DNA: TGCAGCGTTGGGGTAGCGGGAGGTAGCACAGATACGCAGTATTTT. This sequence encodes CSVGVAGGSTDTQYF.